Included here is one TCR beta chain sequence, with context. The sample is drawn from a study of spatial heterogeneity in lung cancer. One entry per CDR3 protein results from TCRdb running MiXCR on the 5' RACE reads. The table lists 110,000 or so distinct CDR3 sequences, 10% to 12% of them singletons. There are 15 residues in the CDR3. V lost 1 base and J lost 2, with 12 bases in between. The V gene's germline CDR1 is SQVTM and CDR2 ANQGSEA. Time point here: blood at routine non-recurrence follow-up after resection. The clonotype comes from a female donor with early-stage non-small cell lung cancer. V and J are TRBV29-1 and TRBJ2-1; D tentatively fits TRBD1 or TRBD2 (5 bases each). This specimen consisted of PBMCs, obtained at follow-up. DNA for the CDR3: TGCAGCGTTGAAGTTTGGGGGAGACCCTACAATGAGCAGTTCTTC. It codes for CSVEVWGRPYNEQFF.